These 6 T cell receptor beta chains came from one sample sequenced in a study of cytomegalovirus exposure and HLA in healthy donors. 60 Vbeta and 13 Jbeta primers were used in PCR. Measured with immunoSEQ multiplex PCR; TCRdb has only the in-frame clones, and not every one. In the table there are about 140,000 clones, about 82% of which are singletons. What was sequenced was PBMCs. These receptors all come from a man aged 25 to 40 in good health.

This clone has a single count. The CDR3 protein is CASSLRGTGTQYF. CDR3 coding DNA: TGTGCCAGCAGCTTGAGAGGCACAGGGACGCAGTATTTT. The J gene is TRBJ2-3, the V gene TRBV7-8, with a tentative D call TRBD1 (6 bases). Germline values: CDR1 SGHVS, CDR2 FQNEAQ. CDR3 length equals 13 residues. The V gene lost 3 bases and the J gene lost 9 bases, with 13 bases spanning the gap.

Remarks on this clone: A read error may account for a junction end that differs from germline. This chain connects TRBV5-1 to TRBJ2-5; 13 positions match TRBD2. The CDR3 consists of 15 residues. Germline V gives CDR1 SGHRS, CDR2 YFSETQ. This CDR3 reads CASSLGLAGVETRYF. The CDR3, as DNA: TGCGCCAGCAGCCTTGGACTAGCGGGAGTTGAGACCCGGTACTTC.

The J gene is TRBJ1-1, the V gene TRBV2, with D maybe TRBD1 (5 bases). CDR1 SNHLY and CDR2 FYNNEI come from the germline V gene. The germline V and J ends were trimmed by 7 bases and 11 bases, with 20 bases remaining between them. The length of the CDR3 is 13 residues. The CDR3 spells CASIRMDTGSAFF. CDR3 coding DNA: TGTGCCAGCATCCGAATGGACACAGGATCGGCTTTCTTT.

V is TRBV19 and J is TRBJ2-6; 9 nucleotides line up with TRBD1. V lost 4 bases, J lost 2 bases, and 6 bases stayed unmatched. Germline V gives CDR1 LNHDA, CDR2 SQIVND (reference sequence). This CDR3 has 17 residues. CDR3 in DNA: TGTGCCAGTAGTAAAGGGACAGGGCAAGCTGGGGCCAACGTCCTGACTTTC. It translates to CASSKGTGQAGANVLTF.

This rearrangement joins TRBV6-5 to TRBJ1-4, with unresolved D. V lost 6 bases and J 8 bases, leaving 7 bases between the germline ends. Germline V gene data show CDR1 as MNHEY and CDR2 as SVGAGI. The CDR3 length is 11 residues. CDR3 region: CASSAGEKLFF. The CDR3, as DNA: TGTGCCAGCAGCGCCGGGGAAAAACTGTTTTTT.

V gene TRBV5-1 combines with J gene TRBJ2-1; D is perhaps TRBD1 (5 bases). Trimming cost V 0 bases and J 12 bases, with 10 bases left between them. The CDR3 runs to 12 residues. Germline V gives CDR1 SGHRS, CDR2 YFSETQ. CDR3 sequence reads: CASSLEGRRQFF. In nucleotides, the CDR3 is TGCGCCAGCAGCTTGGAGGGGCGTCGGCAGTTCTTC. The full variable domain, completed using reference TRBV5-1 and TRBJ2-1, is KAGVTQTPRYLIKTRGQQVTLSCSPISGHRSVSWYQQTPGQGLQFLFEYFSETQRNKGNFPGRFSGRQFSNSRSEMNVSTLELGDSALYLCASSLEGRRQFFGPGTRLTVL.